A selection of T cell receptor beta chains follows, all from one sample in a study of identical twins. TCRdb ran MiXCR on the 5' RACE reads and lists one entry per CDR3 protein. The sample consists of about 340,000 distinct CDR3 sequences, approximately 13% of them appearing once. The same data also went into a second study, on yellow fever vaccine responses in identical twins.

Sequencing was performed on CD8+ T cells sorted from blood. All receptors come from a woman aged 18-29 years in good health. CDR3s include the opening cysteine and the closing phenylalanine or tryptophan. The D gene is left open where the match is weak. For some rows the clone size is stated as once, few or many, or as a class when expanded; others skip it.

v_call	clone_size	j_call	d_call	cdr3_nt	cdr3_aa
TRBV4-1	few	TRBJ2-1	-	TGCGCCAGCAGCCAAGAGGGGTTTCTAGGGGTTAGCTACAATGAGCAGTTCTTC	CASSQEGFLGVSYNEQFF
TRBV12-3/TRBV12-4	few	TRBJ2-2	TRBD2	TGTGCCAGCAGCGTACTAGCGGGAGGCGTTACCGGGGAGCTGTTTTTT	CASSVLAGGVTGELFF
TRBV9	few	TRBJ2-3	TRBD1	TGTGCCAGCACCACGACAGGGGTCAATACAGATACGCAGTATTTT	CASTTTGVNTDTQYF
TRBV5-5	many	TRBJ2-5	TRBD1	TGTGCCAGCAGCCCAAAGACAGGGAGTGAGACCCAGTACTTC	CASSPKTGSETQYF
TRBV5-6	few	TRBJ2-7	-	TGTGCCAGCAGCTTGTGGCGGGGTATCGACGAGCAGTACTTC	CASSLWRGIDEQYF
TRBV21-1	-	TRBJ2-1	-	TGTGCCAGCAGCAAAGGGCCTCTAGCGGGAGATGGAGGTGAGCAGTTCTTC	CASSKGPLAGDGGEQFF
TRBV29-1	few	TRBJ2-6	-	TGCAGCGTCTCGACTCTCCGAATGGGGTCTGGGGCCAACGTCCTGACTTTC	CSVSTLRMGSGANVLTF
TRBV7-9	-	TRBJ2-1	-	TGTGCCAGCAGCCAAGGCGGCGGAGGGCCAACCTACAATGAGCAGTTCTTC	CASSQGGGGPTYNEQFF
TRBV10-1	-	TRBJ2-2	-	TGCGCCAGCAGTGAGAAAACGGAGGGGCCCAATACTGCGAACACCGGGGAGCTGTTTTTT	CASSEKTEGPNTANTGELFF
TRBV7-9	many	TRBJ1-1	TRBD1	TGTGCCAGCAGCTTTGGACAGGGAAGGAACACTGAAGCTTTCTTT	CASSFGQGRNTEAFF
TRBV5-1	few	TRBJ2-5	-	TGCGCCAGCAGCTTGGAACTAGCTGCACAAGAGACCCAGTACTTC	CASSLELAAQETQYF
TRBV27	-	TRBJ1-1	-	TGTGCCAGCAGCCCCGGGTGGGGGAACACTGAAGCTTTCTTT	CASSPGWGNTEAFF
TRBV4-2	-	TRBJ2-2	-	TGTGCCAGCAGCCAACCTTCAACGAACACCGGGGAGCTGTTTTTT	CASSQPSTNTGELFF
TRBV9	-	TRBJ2-7	-	TGTGCCAGCAGCGTAACAGGAGGGGAGCAGTACTTC	CASSVTGGEQYF
TRBV4-1	few	TRBJ2-2	TRBD1	TGCGCCAGCAGCCGCCCGGCAGGGGGCAACGGGGAGCTGTTTTTT	CASSRPAGGNGELFF
TRBV24-1	few	TRBJ2-1	TRBD2	TGTGCCACCAGTGCCCCCGGGACTAGGGGTTACAATGAGCAGTTCTTC	CATSAPGTRGYNEQFF
TRBV7-9	few	TRBJ2-1	TRBD2	TGTGCCAGCAGCTTAGGTGCGGGAGTAGCGGATGAGCAGTTCTTC	CASSLGAGVADEQFF
TRBV2	few	TRBJ2-7	-	TGTGCCAGCAAAGACACCGGAGCGGGCCCAGGCTACGAGCAGTACTTC	CASKDTGAGPGYEQYF
TRBV2	-	TRBJ2-3	TRBD1	TGTGCCAGCAGTGCAGACAGGGACCCAGATACGCAGTATTTT	CASSADRDPDTQYF
TRBV5-1	-	TRBJ2-5	-	TGCGCCAGCAGCTTGATTCCTACACAAGAGACCCAGTACTTC	CASSLIPTQETQYF
TRBV6-1	few	TRBJ2-7	-	TGTGCCAGCTTACTTGATGACGAGCAGTACTTC	CASLLDDEQYF
TRBV7-9	few	TRBJ2-2	-	TGTGCCAGCAGCTCCACAGGGATGCCCGGGGAGCTGTTTTTT	CASSSTGMPGELFF
TRBV20-1	-	TRBJ2-2	-	TGCAGTGCTAAACACTACGAGGGTCCGCGGATGATGGGGACCGGGGAGCTGTTTTTT	CSAKHYEGPRMMGTGELFF